This is a list of T cell receptor beta chains from one sample in a study of T cell repertoires in cytomegalovirus infection. Using its own MiXCR run on the reads, TCRdb lists one record per CDR3 protein. The table lists roughly 120,000 distinct CDR3 sequences, around 30% of them singletons. Their cognate antigens are unknown. The sample in question was CD8+ T cells from cultured PBMCs, obtained from culture after CMV antigen stimulation. All receptors derive from a human donor in good health (CMV status not recorded). Some clones in this sample may be carry-over from other donors' samples. Each CDR3 is given with its conserved first and last residue. The order of the fields is V gene, J gene, D gene, clone size, CDR3 DNA, CDR3 protein. The D gene is left open where the match is weak. Not every row has a clone size; where given, it reads once, few, many or a size class.

TRBV27,TRBJ1-6,.,.,TGTGCCAGCAGTTTTGGATCGAATTCACCCCTCCACTTT,CASSFGSNSPLHF
TRBV7-9,TRBJ2-7,.,few,TGTGCCAGCAACTCACAGGGCTTCAGCGAGCAGTACTTC,CASNSQGFSEQYF
TRBV7-9,TRBJ1-2,TRBD1,.,TGTGCCAGCAGCTTAACAACAGGGGGGGGCTATGGCTACACCTTC,CASSLTTGGGYGYTF
TRBV29-1,TRBJ1-1,TRBD1,.,TGCAGCGCGACAGGGAGAGTGGAAGCTTTCTTT,CSATGRVEAFF
TRBV7-6,TRBJ2-3,TRBD2,few,TGTGCCAGCAGCACCGGGGGGGATACGCAGTATTTT,CASSTGGDTQYF
TRBV20-1,TRBJ1-6,.,.,TGCAGTGCTAGTCCTCTTACCGGGACTCCAAATAATTCACCCCTCCACTTT,CSASPLTGTPNNSPLHF
TRBV10-3,TRBJ2-7,TRBD1,.,TGTGCCATCAGGGGGACAGGGGCCTTCCACGAGCAGTACTTC,CAIRGTGAFHEQYF
TRBV12-3/TRBV12-4,TRBJ1-1,.,many,TGTGCCAGCAGTTTAGGGTCCGTGAACACTGAAGCTTTCTTT,CASSLGSVNTEAFF
TRBV27,TRBJ2-1,.,few,TGTGCCAGCAGTCTCAGCCAATCCTACAATGAGCAGTTCTTC,CASSLSQSYNEQFF
TRBV7-2,TRBJ2-1,TRBD2,many,TGTGCCAGCAGCTTACTAGCGGGGGTTTACAATGAGCAGTTCTTC,CASSLLAGVYNEQFF
TRBV27,TRBJ2-1,.,many,TGTGCCAGCAGCCGGGGAGGAAATGAGCAGTTCTTC,CASSRGGNEQFF
TRBV7-6,TRBJ2-1,TRBD1,.,TGTGCCAGCAGCACAGGGACAGGGCTGGGGTACAATGAGCAGTTCTTC,CASSTGTGLGYNEQFF
TRBV6-8,TRBJ2-1,.,.,TGTGCCAGCAGTTACTCGAGGCGGGAAGGCTACAATGAGCAGTTCTTC,CASSYSRREGYNEQFF
TRBV7-2,TRBJ2-3,.,many,TGTGCCAGCAGCTTAGGACTACTGCGGGGGCATACAGATACGCAGTATTTT,CASSLGLLRGHTDTQYF
TRBV15,TRBJ2-7,.,few,TGTGCCACCAGCAGAGCTGGTTACCGGAGCTCCTACGAGCAGTACTTC,CATSRAGYRSSYEQYF
TRBV6-6,TRBJ2-7,.,.,TGTGCCAGCAGTTACTCGTCACGCGACAGGAGGAGCTCCTACGAGCAGTACTTC,CASSYSSRDRRSSYEQYF
TRBV7-6,TRBJ2-2,.,many,TGTGCCAGCAGCTATGCGGGCACCGGGGAGCTGTTTTTT,CASSYAGTGELFF
TRBV19,TRBJ1-5,.,.,TGTGCCAGTAGTCCAACCGCGATAGGGGGGGGCCAGCCCCAGCATTTT,CASSPTAIGGGQPQHF
TRBV4-1,TRBJ2-7,.,.,TGCGCCAGCAGCCAAGTTTCGACAGGACACTACGAGCAGTACTTC,CASSQVSTGHYEQYF
TRBV6-1,TRBJ1-5,TRBD1,few,TGTGCCAGCAGTCGACAGGGTCTTGTCGGGCGCATCGATCAGCCCCAGCATTTT,CASSRQGLVGRIDQPQHF
TRBV6-6,TRBJ2-3,.,many,TGTGCCAGCAGTTACTCCTCCGGGGCACGCACAGATACGCAGTATTTT,CASSYSSGARTDTQYF
TRBV27,TRBJ1-1,.,.,TGTGCCAGCACCCTAAGGGCAGCTTACATGAACACTGAAGCTTTCTTT,CASTLRAAYMNTEAFF
TRBV7-8,TRBJ1-6,.,.,TGTGCCAGCAGCCGTAGGACTTATAATTCACCCCTCCACTTT,CASSRRTYNSPLHF
TRBV7-6,TRBJ2-1,.,few,TGTGCCAGCAGTCCCAAGCGGCGGCTCAACAATGAGCAGTTCTTC,CASSPKRRLNNEQFF
TRBV6-1,TRBJ2-3,TRBD2,many,TGTGCCAGCAGTTTTAGCGGGGGTAGCACAGATACGCAGTATTTT,CASSFSGGSTDTQYF
TRBV7-9,TRBJ1-2,.,few,TGTGCCAGCAGCCTAGACCCTTCCCCACCGCACACCTTC,CASSLDPSPPHTF
TRBV20-1,TRBJ2-1,TRBD2,few,TGCAGTGCTAAGGGACTAGCTGACAATGAGCAGTTCTTC,CSAKGLADNEQFF
TRBV7-2,TRBJ2-1,.,few,TGTGCCAGCAGCTTAGACGGTTTCAATGAGCAGTTCTTC,CASSLDGFNEQFF
TRBV7-9,TRBJ2-7,.,few,TGTGCCAGCAGCTCGGACAGCGGTGAACCCTACGAGCAGTACTTC,CASSSDSGEPYEQYF
TRBV9,TRBJ2-1,.,.,TGTGCCAGCAGCGTAGCGGCAGGGCCCTCTCCTGAGCAGTTCTTC,CASSVAAGPSPEQFF
TRBV19,TRBJ1-5,TRBD1,.,TGTGCCAGTAGTATAGACGCGCCAATGACAGGGAGCCTCGAGGGGCCCCAGCATTTT,CASSIDAPMTGSLEGPQHF
TRBV5-1,TRBJ1-2,TRBD1,.,TGCGCCAGCAGCCGAGCAACAGGGGGTTATGGCTACACCTTC,CASSRATGGYGYTF
TRBV4-1,TRBJ2-2,TRBD1,.,TGCGCCAGCAGCCAAGTACCGACAGGGGGCAAGGCCGGGGAGCTGTTTTTT,CASSQVPTGGKAGELFF